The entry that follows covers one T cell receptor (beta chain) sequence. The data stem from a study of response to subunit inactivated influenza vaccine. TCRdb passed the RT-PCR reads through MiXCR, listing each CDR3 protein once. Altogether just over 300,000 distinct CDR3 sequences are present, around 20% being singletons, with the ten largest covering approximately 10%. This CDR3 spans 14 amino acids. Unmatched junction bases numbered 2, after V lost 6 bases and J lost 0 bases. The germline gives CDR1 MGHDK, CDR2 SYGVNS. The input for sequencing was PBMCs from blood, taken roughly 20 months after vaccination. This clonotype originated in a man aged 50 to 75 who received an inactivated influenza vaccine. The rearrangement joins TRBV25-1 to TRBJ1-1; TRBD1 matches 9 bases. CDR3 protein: CASRGQGLNTEAFF. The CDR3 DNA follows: TGTGCCAGCAGGGGACAGGGTCTGAACACTGAAGCTTTCTTT.